The 17 T cell receptor beta chains reported below all come from one sample, sequenced in a study of human T cells and chemical hapten exposure (dated by TCRdb to the early 2020s). Receptor amplification or capture employed RACE. The reads were generated on a NextSeq 500. The raw public data were reprocessed by TCRdb itself: fastp quality trimming at Q25, MiXCR clonotype calling, in-frame beta chains only. When rows share a CDR3 protein, they turn into one entry using the most common DNA and genes. In all, the sample holds roughly 70,000 distinct CDR3 sequences, and around 9.8% of those were seen once. Together, the top ten hold 3.3% of the sample. What this sample's time point label stands for: patch test 1, 2 weeks after DPC sensitization. The sample's treatment or condition label, in plain terms: therapeutic diphenylcyclopropenone sensitization with weekly scalp DPC. The sequenced sample was whole blood, obtained in connection with sensitization to the hapten diphenylcyclopropenone (DPC). The receptors were sampled from a middle-aged woman with alopecia areata. Some clones in this sample may be carry-over from other donors' samples.

This clonotype was seen a few times. The rearrangement links TRBV24-1 to TRBJ2-5, with 7 bases that match TRBD1. Germline V gene data show CDR1 as KGHDR and CDR2 as SFDVKD. CDR3 length equals 14 residues. V gave up 3 bases and J gave up 3 bases; unmatched junction bases: 3. This CDR3 is CATSDVTGEETQYF. In nucleotides, the CDR3 is TGTGCCACCAGTGATGTTACAGGGGAAGAGACCCAGTACTTC.

This clonotype was seen ten or more times. The genes are TRBV9 and TRBJ1-1; unclear D gene. The CDR3 has 13 amino acids. The ends were cut back, 0 bases at V and 6 bases at J, with 9 bases in the middle. Germline V gives CDR1 SGDLS, CDR2 YYNGEE. CDR3 nucleotide sequence: TGTGCCAGCAGCGTAGCAGGATTGGCTGAAGCTTTCTTT. This translates into CASSVAGLAEAFF.

This clonotype was counted many times. The V and J genes are TRBV7-2 and TRBJ2-3; D is perhaps TRBD2 (6 bases). Germline V gene sequence: CDR1 SGHTA, CDR2 FQGNSA. There are 18 residues in the CDR3. The V end was cut by 3 bases, the J end by 2 bases, with 21 bases between. The CDR3 protein is CASSFDPLAPRPTDTQYF. CDR3 DNA sequence: TGTGCCAGCAGCTTCGACCCTCTAGCGCCCCGCCCCACAGATACGCAGTATTTT.

This clonotype has a count of ten or more. The chain carries TRBV6-2 or TRBV6-3 and TRBJ1-1; D is possibly TRBD1 (6 bases). V gave up 5 bases and J gave up 0 bases, with 10 bases separating them. Germline V lookup: CDR1 MNHEY, CDR2 SVGEGT. The CDR3 runs 14 residues. CDR3 coding DNA: TGTGCCAGCAGTCAAGGGGGTTTGAACACTGAAGCTTTCTTT. Translating gives CASSQGGLNTEAFF.

This clonotype was counted ten times or more. The gene calls are TRBV28 and TRBJ1-5; weak D call: TRBD1 (5 bases). This CDR3 has 13 residues. V lost 3 bases to trimming and J lost 7 bases, with 10 bases between them. Germline V gene sequence: CDR1 MDHEN, CDR2 SYDVKM. The CDR3 here is CASSLGGWQPQHF. The CDR3 bases are TGTGCCAGCAGTTTGGGGGGTTGGCAGCCCCAGCATTTT. The full variable domain, rest sourced from reference TRBV28 and TRBJ1-5, is DVKVTQSSRYLVKRTGEKVFLECVQDMDHENMFWYRQDPGLGLRLIYFSYDVKMKEKGDIPEGYSVSREKKERFSLILESASTNQTSMYLCASSLGGWQPQHFGDGTRLSIL.

This clonotype was counted many times. The J gene is TRBJ1-3, the V gene TRBV7-9; D unclear. Germline V gene sequence: CDR1 SEHNR, CDR2 FQNEAQ (reference sequence). This CDR3 is built from 15 residues. Trimming removed 5 bases from V and 0 bases from J, with 11 bases in between. CDR3 in DNA: TGTGCCAGCAGCCCAGTGCAGATCTCTGGAAACACCATATATTTT. This gives the protein CASSPVQISGNTIYF.

The sample holds many counts of this clonotype. The chain combines TRBV7-2 with TRBJ1-6; the D gene is possibly TRBD1 (5 bases). V was pared by 6 bases and J by 7 bases, with 19 bases between. Looked up from germline, CDR1 is SGHTA and CDR2 is FQGNSA. The CDR3 is 16 amino acids. The CDR3 spells CASRPDSALRNSPLHF. Here the CDR3 DNA reads TGTGCCAGCAGACCCGACAGCGCCCTTAGAAATTCACCCCTCCACTTT.

This clonotype was seen many times. The chain joins TRBV5-1 to TRBJ2-7; possibly TRBD2 for D (6 bases). This CDR3 is 15 amino acids long. Trimming pared 4 bases from V and 1 base from J, leaving 15 bases between. Germline lookup yields CDR1 SGHRS and CDR2 YFSETQ. For the CDR3, the DNA is TGCGCCAGCAGCCCGAATGAGGAGGGATCCTACGAGCAGTACTTC. Translation gives CASSPNEEGSYEQYF. Using reference TRBV5-1 and TRBJ2-7 for the parts outside the CDR3, the full variable domain is KAGVTQTPRYLIKTRGQQVTLSCSPISGHRSVSWYQQTPGQGLQFLFEYFSETQRNKGNFPGRFSGRQFSNSRSEMNVSTLELGDSALYLCASSPNEEGSYEQYFGPGTRLTVT.

Concerning this clonotype itself: A read error may be the cause here, since a much bigger clone is one base away. The rearrangement uses TRBV18 and TRBJ1-1; TRBD1 matches 8 bases. This CDR3 is built from 14 residues. Germline V gene lookup returns CDR1 KGHSH and CDR2 LQKENI. The CDR3 region has the DNA TGTGCCAGCTCTCCTACAGGGGGTGGCACTGAAGATTTCTTT. Protein product: CASSPTGGGTEDFF.

In this sample, this clonotype turned up many times. The chain has TRBV10-3 and TRBJ2-7; TRBD2 matches 9 bases. Losses at the gene ends were 8 bases for V and 5 bases for J; bases not matched to a gene: 7. Germline lookup yields CDR1 ENHRY and CDR2 SYGVKD. The length of the CDR3 is 13 residues. CDR3 in amino acids: CAIAPGLANEQYF. The CDR3 nucleotides are TGTGCCATCGCCCCGGGACTAGCAAACGAGCAGTACTTC.

This clonotype has a count of ten or more. The rearrangement joins TRBV5-1 to TRBJ1-5; D is ambiguous. The ends were cut back, 4 bases at V and 4 bases at J, with 9 bases in the middle. The CDR3 sequence is 13 residues long. The V gene's germline CDR1 is SGHRS and CDR2 YFSETQ. CDR3 residues: CASSPEGNQPQHF. The CDR3 bases are TGCGCCAGCAGCCCGGAAGGGAATCAGCCCCAGCATTTT.

The table lists this clonotype with many counts. The CDR3 nucleotides are TGTGCCAGCAGCCGGGACAGGGGCGGGCAGCCCCAGCATTTT. Residues: CASSRDRGGQPQHF. This rearrangement joins TRBV6-2 or TRBV6-3 to TRBJ1-5; TRBD1 matches at 10 bases. Germline CDR1 and CDR2: MNHEY and SVGEGT. This CDR3 has 14 residues. V dropped 6 bases and J dropped 7; count of bases not matched to a gene: 6.

This clonotype came up a few times. The chain recombines TRBV7-6 with TRBJ1-5; D is unresolved. V lost 2 bases and J lost 1, with 3 bases in between. The CDR3 runs 13 residues. Germline V gene sequence: CDR1 SGHVS, CDR2 FNYEAQ. The chain's CDR3 is CASSLRSNQPQHF. The CDR3 DNA sequence: TGTGCCAGCAGCTTAAGGAGCAATCAGCCCCAGCATTTT.

This clonotype was found many times. The chain uses TRBV5-6 and TRBJ1-1; D unclear. Per germline, CDR1 SGHDT and CDR2 YYEEEE. Trimming took off 5 bases at V and 3 bases at J, with 14 bases between the two ends. This CDR3 spans 14 amino acids. CDR3 nucleotide sequence: TGTGCCAGCAGGCACAATGGGTTCCACACTGAAGCTTTCTTT. Its translation: CASRHNGFHTEAFF.

The chain has TRBV29-1 and TRBJ1-6; D is unclear. V was clipped by 4 bases and J by 7 bases, with 11 bases between them. The CDR3 sequence is 13 residues long. CDR1 and CDR2 from the germline V gene are SQVTM and ANQGSEA. The CDR3 region is CSVGEGGNSPLHF. CDR3 bases: TGCAGCGTTGGGGAAGGTGGCAATTCACCCCTCCACTTT.

This chain links TRBV5-5 with TRBJ2-7; D may correspond to TRBD1 or TRBD2 (6 bases each). Trimming stripped 4 bases from V and 2 bases from J, with 19 bases between. The CDR3 covers 16 residues. Germline V gene sequence: CDR1 SGHKS, CDR2 YYEKEE (reference sequence). The CDR3 DNA reads TGTGCCAGCAGCCTAGCCCTAGGGGGGTTCGCCTACGAGCAGTACTTC. It encodes CASSLALGGFAYEQYF.

This sequence joins TRBV10-3 and TRBJ2-1; 10 bases line up with TRBD2. J was trimmed by 7 bases and V by 10 bases; bases with no gene match: 10. This CDR3 comprises 14 residues. In germline, CDR1 is ENHRY, CDR2 SYGVKD. As DNA, the CDR3 is TGTGCCACCAAAAGCGGGGGGGCCAAGAATGAGCAGTTCTTC. This codes for CATKSGGAKNEQFF.